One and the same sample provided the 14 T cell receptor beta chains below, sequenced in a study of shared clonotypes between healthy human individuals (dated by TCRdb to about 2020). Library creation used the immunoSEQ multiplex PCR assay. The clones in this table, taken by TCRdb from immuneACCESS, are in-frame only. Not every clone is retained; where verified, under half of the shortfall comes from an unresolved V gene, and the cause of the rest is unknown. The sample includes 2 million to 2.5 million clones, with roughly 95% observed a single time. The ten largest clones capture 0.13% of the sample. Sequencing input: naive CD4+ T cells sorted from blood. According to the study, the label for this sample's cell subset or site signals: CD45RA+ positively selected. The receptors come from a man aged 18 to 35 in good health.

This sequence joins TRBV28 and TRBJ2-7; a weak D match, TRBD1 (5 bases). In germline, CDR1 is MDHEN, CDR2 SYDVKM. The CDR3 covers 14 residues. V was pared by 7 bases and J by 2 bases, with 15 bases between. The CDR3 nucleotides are TGTGCCAGCAACTCCCGGACATCCCCCTACGAGCAGTACTTC. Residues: CASNSRTSPYEQYF.

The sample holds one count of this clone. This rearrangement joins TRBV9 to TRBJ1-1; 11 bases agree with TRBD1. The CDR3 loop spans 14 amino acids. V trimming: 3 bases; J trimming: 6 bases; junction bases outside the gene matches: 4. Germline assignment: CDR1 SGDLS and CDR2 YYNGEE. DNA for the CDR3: TGTGCCAGCAGCGCAACGGGACAGGGGGCTGAAGCTTTCTTT. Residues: CASSATGQGAEAFF.

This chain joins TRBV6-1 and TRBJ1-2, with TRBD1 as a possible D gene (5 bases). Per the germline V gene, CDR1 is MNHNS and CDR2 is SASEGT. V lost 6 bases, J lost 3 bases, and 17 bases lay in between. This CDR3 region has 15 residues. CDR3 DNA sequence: TGTGCCAGCAGAGATACGCCTGGGGGTTACTATGGCTACACCTTC. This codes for CASRDTPGGYYGYTF.

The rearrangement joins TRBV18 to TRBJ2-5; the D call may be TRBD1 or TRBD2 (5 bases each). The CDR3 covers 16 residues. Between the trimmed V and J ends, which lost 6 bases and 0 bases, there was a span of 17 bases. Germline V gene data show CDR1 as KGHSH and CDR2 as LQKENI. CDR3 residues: CASSPYGTPDQETQYF. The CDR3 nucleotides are TGTGCCAGCTCCCCTTATGGGACGCCAGACCAAGAGACCCAGTACTTC.

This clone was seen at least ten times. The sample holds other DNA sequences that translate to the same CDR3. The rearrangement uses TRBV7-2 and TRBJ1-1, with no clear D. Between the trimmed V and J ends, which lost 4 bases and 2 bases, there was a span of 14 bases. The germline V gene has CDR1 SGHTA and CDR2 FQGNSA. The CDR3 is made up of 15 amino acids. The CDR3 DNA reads TGTGCCAGCAGCTCGCGACAAGGTACAAACACTGAAGCTTTCTTT. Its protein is CASSSRQGTNTEAFF.

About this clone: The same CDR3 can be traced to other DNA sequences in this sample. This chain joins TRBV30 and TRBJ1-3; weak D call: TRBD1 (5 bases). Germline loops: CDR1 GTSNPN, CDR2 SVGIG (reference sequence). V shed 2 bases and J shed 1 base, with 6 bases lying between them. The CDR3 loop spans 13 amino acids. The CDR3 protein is CAWSRGSGNTIYF. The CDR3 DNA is TGTGCCTGGAGTAGGGGTTCTGGAAACACCATATATTTT.

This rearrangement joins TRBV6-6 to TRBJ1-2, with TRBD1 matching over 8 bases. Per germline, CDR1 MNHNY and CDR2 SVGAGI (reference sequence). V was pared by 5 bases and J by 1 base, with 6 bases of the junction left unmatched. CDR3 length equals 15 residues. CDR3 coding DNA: TGTGCCAGCAGTACAGGGGGTAGTTTTAACTATGGCTACACCTTC. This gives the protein CASSTGGSFNYGYTF.

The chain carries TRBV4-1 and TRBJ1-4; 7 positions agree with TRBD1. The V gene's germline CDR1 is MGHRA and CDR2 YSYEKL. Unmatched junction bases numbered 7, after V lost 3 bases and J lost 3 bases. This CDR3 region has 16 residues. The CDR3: CASSQEQGLANEKLFF. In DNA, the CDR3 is TGCGCCAGCAGCCAGGAACAGGGGTTAGCTAATGAAAAACTGTTTTTT.

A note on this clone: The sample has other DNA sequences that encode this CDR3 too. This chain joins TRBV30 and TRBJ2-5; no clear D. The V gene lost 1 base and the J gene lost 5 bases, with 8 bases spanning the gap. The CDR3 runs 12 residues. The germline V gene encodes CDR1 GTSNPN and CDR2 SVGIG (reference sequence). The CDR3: CAWSALGETQYF. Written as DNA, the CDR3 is TGTGCCTGGAGTGCGCTAGGGGAGACCCAGTACTTC.

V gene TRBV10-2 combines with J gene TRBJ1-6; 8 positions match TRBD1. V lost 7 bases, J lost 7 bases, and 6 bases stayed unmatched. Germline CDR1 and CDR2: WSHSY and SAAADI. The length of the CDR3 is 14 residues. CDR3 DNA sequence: TGCGCCAGCAAGGAGACAGGGGACAATTCACCCCTCCACTTT. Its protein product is CASKETGDNSPLHF.

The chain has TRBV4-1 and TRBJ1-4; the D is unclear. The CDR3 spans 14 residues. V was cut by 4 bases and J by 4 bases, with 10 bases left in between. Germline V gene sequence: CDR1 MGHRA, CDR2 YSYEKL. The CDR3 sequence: CASSLPGFNEKLFF. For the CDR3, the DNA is TGCGCCAGCAGCCTTCCGGGTTTTAATGAAAAACTGTTTTTT.

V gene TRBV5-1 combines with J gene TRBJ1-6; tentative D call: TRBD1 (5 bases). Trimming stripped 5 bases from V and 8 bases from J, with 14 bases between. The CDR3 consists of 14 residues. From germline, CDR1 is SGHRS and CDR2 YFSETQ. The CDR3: CASRTGTGDSPLHF. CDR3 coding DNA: TGCGCCAGCAGAACCGGGACGGGGGATTCACCCCTCCACTTT. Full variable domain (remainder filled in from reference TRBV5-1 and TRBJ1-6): KAGVTQTPRYLIKTRGQQVTLSCSPISGHRSVSWYQQTPGQGLQFLFEYFSETQRNKGNFPGRFSGRQFSNSRSEMNVSTLELGDSALYLCASRTGTGDSPLHFGNGTRLTVT.

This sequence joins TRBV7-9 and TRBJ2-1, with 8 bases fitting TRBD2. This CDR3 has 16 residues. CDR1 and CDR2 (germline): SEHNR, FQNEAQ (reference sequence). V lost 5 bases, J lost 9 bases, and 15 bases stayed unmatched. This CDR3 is CASSPGGAGASGEQFF. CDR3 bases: TGTGCCAGCAGCCCCGGGGGGGCGGGGGCCTCGGGTGAGCAGTTCTTC.

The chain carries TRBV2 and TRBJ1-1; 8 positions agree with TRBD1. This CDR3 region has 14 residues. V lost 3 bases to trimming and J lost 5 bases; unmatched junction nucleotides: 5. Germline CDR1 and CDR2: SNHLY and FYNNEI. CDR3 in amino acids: CASSEQGAGTEAFF. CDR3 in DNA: TGTGCCAGCAGTGAGCAGGGGGCAGGGACTGAAGCTTTCTTT.